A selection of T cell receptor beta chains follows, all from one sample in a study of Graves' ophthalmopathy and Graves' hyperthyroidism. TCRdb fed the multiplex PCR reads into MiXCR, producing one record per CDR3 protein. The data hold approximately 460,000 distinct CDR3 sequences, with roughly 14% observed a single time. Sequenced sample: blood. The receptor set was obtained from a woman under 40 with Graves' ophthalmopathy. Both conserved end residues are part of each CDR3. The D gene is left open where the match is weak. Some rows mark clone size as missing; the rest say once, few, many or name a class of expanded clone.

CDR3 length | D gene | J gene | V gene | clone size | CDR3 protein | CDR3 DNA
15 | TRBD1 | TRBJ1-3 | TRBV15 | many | CATSRPTGVGNTIYF | TGTGCCACCAGCAGACCTACAGGGGTCGGAAACACCATATATTTT
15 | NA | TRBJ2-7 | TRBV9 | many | CASSVSSRLSYEQYF | TGTGCCAGCAGCGTATCGAGCAGGCTATCCTACGAGCAGTACTTC
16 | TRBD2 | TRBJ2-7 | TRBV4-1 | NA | CASSRATSGRDYEQYF | TGCGCCAGCAGCCGGGCCACTAGCGGGAGAGACTACGAGCAGTACTTC
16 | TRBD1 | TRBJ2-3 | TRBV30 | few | CAWRPDRGIGTDTQYF | TGTGCCTGGAGGCCCGACAGGGGGATTGGCACAGATACGCAGTATTTT
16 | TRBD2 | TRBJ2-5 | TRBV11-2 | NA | CASSQGTSGGAETQYF | TGTGCCAGCAGCCAAGGGACTAGCGGGGGGGCAGAGACCCAGTACTTC
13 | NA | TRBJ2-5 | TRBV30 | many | CAWGRGLQETQYF | TGTGCCTGGGGACGGGGGCTACAAGAGACCCAGTACTTC
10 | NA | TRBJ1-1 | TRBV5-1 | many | CASSFPEAFF | TGCGCCAGCAGCTTCCCTGAAGCTTTCTTT
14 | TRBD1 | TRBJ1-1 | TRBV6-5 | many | CASRRGQLFTEAFF | TGTGCCAGCAGGAGGGGACAGCTCTTCACTGAAGCTTTCTTT
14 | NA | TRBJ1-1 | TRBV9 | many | CASSVDARNTEAFF | TGTGCCAGCAGCGTAGATGCTCGGAACACTGAAGCTTTCTTT
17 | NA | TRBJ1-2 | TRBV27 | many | CASSLYFSRHRAYGYTF | TGTGCCAGCAGTTTATATTTCAGTCGACATAGGGCCTATGGCTACACCTTC
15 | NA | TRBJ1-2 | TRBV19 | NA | CASSMTGGPVYGYTF | TGTGCCAGTAGTATGACAGGAGGTCCGGTATATGGCTACACCTTC
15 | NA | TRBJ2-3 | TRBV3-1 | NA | CASSQVTLQGDTQYF | TGTGCCAGCAGCCAAGTGACTCTCCAGGGAGATACGCAGTATTTT
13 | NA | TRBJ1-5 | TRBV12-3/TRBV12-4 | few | CASTFACNEPQHF | TGTGCCAGCACCTTTGCGTGCAATGAGCCCCAGCATTTT
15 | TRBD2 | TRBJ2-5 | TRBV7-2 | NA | CASSWGSGSLETQYF | TGTGCCAGCAGCTGGGGTAGCGGGAGCCTAGAGACCCAGTACTTC
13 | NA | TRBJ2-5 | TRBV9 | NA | CASSVGNGETQYF | TGTGCCAGCAGCGTAGGGAACGGGGAGACCCAGTACTTC
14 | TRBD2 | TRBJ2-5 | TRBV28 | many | CASSPGGGQETQYF | TGTGCCAGCAGTCCGGGGGGGGGTCAGGAGACCCAGTACTTC
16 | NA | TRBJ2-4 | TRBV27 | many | CASSLSRRLAKNIQYF | TGTGCCAGCAGTTTATCCCGTCGCTTAGCCAAAAACATTCAGTACTTC
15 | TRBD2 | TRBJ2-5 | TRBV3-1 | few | CASSQLGGGAETQYF | TGTGCCAGCAGCCAACTTGGCGGGGGGGCTGAGACCCAGTACTTC
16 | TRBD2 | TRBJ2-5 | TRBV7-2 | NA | CASSLTTSGVGETQYF | TGTGCCAGCAGCCTTACAACTAGCGGGGTTGGAGAGACCCAGTACTTC
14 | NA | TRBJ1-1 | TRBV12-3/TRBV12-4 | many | CASSLDIRVTEAFF | TGTGCCAGCAGTTTAGACATCAGAGTCACTGAAGCTTTCTTT
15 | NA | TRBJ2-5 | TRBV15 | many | CATSRMRGSQETQYF | TGTGCCACCAGCAGAATGAGAGGTAGCCAAGAGACCCAGTACTTC
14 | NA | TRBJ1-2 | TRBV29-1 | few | CSVAGGGGSYGYTF | TGCAGCGTTGCCGGCGGGGGGGGTTCCTATGGCTACACCTTC
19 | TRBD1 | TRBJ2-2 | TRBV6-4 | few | CASSTPGQGIGKNTGELFF | TGTGCCAGCAGTACCCCGGGACAGGGAATAGGAAAGAACACCGGGGAGCTGTTTTTT
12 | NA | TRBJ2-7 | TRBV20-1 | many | CSALSGRREQYF | TGCAGTGCCCTCTCCGGGCGGCGGGAGCAGTACTTC
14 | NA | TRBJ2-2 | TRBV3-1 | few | CASRWQGVTGELFF | TGTGCCAGCAGGTGGCAGGGCGTCACCGGGGAGCTGTTTTTT
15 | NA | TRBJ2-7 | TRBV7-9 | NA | CASSLEAGEVYEQYF | TGTGCCAGCAGCTTAGAGGCAGGGGAGGTATACGAGCAGTACTTC
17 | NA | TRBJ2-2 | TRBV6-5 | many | CASSYAFLWDDTGELFF | TGTGCCAGCAGTTACGCGTTCCTATGGGATGACACCGGGGAGCTGTTTTTT
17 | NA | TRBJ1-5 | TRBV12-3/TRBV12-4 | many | CASSFKGPTSSNQPQHF | TGTGCCAGCAGTTTTAAAGGACCGACAAGTAGCAATCAGCCCCAGCATTTT
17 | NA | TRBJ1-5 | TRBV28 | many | CASTMGGTPYSNQPQHF | TGTGCCAGCACTATGGGGGGCACACCATATAGCAATCAGCCCCAGCATTTT
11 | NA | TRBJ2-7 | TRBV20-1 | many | CSASPGYEQYF | TGCAGTGCTTCCCCGGGTTACGAGCAGTACTTC
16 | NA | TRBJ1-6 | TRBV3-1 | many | CASSQDRGSGNSPLHF | TGTGCCAGCAGCCAAGATCGGGGATCCGGGAATTCACCCCTCCACTTT
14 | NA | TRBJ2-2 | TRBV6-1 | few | CASSQFGRTGELFF | TGTGCCAGCAGCCAATTTGGGCGGACCGGGGAGCTGTTTTTT
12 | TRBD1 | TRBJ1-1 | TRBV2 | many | CASSAWDRGAFF | TGTGCCAGCAGTGCATGGGACAGGGGAGCTTTCTTT
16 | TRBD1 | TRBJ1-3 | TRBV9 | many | CASSVGRGFSGNTIYF | TGTGCCAGCAGCGTTGGCAGGGGGTTCTCTGGAAACACCATATATTTT
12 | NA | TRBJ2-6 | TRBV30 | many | CAWSDGANVLTF | TGTGCCTGGAGTGATGGGGCCAACGTCCTGACTTTC
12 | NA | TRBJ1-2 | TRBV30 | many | CAWSLVAGGYTF | TGTGCCTGGAGTTTGGTCGCAGGAGGCTACACCTTC
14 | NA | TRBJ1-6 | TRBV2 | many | CASGVGTPNSPLHF | TGTGCCAGCGGCGTAGGGACACCTAATTCACCCCTCCACTTT
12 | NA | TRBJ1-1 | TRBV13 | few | CASALGGAEAFF | TGTGCCAGCGCTCTGGGGGGGGCTGAAGCTTTCTTT
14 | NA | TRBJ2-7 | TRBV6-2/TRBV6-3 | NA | CASSLRDTNYEQYF | TGTGCCAGCAGCCTCCGGGATACTAACTACGAGCAGTACTTC
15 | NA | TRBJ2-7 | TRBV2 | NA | CASTIRDGISYEQYF | TGTGCCAGCACAATCCGGGACGGAATCTCCTACGAGCAGTACTTC
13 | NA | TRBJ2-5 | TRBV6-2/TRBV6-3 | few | CASSYLGGETQYF | TGTGCCAGCAGTTACCTTGGTGGGGAGACCCAGTACTTC
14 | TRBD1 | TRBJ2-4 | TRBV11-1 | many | CASSTRQGRDIQYF | TGTGCCAGCAGCACTCGACAGGGGAGAGACATTCAGTACTTC
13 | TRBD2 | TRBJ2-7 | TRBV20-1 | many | CSASGSRSYEQYF | TGCAGTGCCAGCGGGAGTCGCTCCTACGAGCAGTACTTC
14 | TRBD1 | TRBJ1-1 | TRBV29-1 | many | CSFPRGPRNTEAFF | TGCAGCTTTCCAAGGGGGCCAAGGAACACTGAAGCTTTCTTT
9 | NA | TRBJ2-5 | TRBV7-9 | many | CAIREPQYF | TGTGCCATCCGGGAACCCCAGTACTTC
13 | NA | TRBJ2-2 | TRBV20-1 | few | CSAWEGDTGELFF | TGCAGCGCATGGGAGGGGGACACCGGGGAGCTGTTTTTT
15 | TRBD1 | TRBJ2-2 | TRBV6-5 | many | CASRRDRENTGELFF | TGTGCCAGCAGACGGGACAGGGAGAACACCGGGGAGCTGTTTTTT
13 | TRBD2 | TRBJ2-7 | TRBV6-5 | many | CATLTGPGGEQYF | TGTGCCACCCTGACTGGACCGGGGGGCGAGCAGTACTTC
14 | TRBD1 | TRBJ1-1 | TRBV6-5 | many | CAIFGTGWNTEAFF | TGTGCCATCTTCGGGACAGGGTGGAACACTGAAGCTTTCTTT
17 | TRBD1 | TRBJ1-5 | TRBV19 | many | CASSIWLAGQGYQPQHF | TGTGCCAGTAGTATTTGGTTGGCGGGACAGGGATATCAGCCCCAGCATTTT
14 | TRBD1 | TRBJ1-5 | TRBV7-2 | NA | CASSSGTVNQPQHF | TGTGCCAGCAGCTCCGGGACAGTCAATCAGCCCCAGCATTTT
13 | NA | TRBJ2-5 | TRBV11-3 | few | CASLLGGHETQYF | TGTGCCAGCCTCCTAGGAGGGCATGAGACCCAGTACTTC
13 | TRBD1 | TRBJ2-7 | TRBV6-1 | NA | CASSDRGRDEQYF | TGTGCCAGCAGCGACAGGGGCAGGGACGAGCAGTACTTC
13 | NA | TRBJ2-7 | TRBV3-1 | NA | CASSSTPPYEQYF | TGTGCCAGCAGTTCCACCCCCCCCTACGAGCAGTACTTC